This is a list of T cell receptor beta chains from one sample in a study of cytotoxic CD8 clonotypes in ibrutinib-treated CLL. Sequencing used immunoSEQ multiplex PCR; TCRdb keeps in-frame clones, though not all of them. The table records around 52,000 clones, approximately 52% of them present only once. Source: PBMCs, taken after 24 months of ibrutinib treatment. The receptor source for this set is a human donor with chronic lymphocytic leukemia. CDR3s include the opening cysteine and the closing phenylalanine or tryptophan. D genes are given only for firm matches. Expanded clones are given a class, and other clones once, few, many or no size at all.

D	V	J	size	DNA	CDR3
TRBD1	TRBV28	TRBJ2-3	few	TGTGCCAGCAACCGACAGGGGGCGAAAGATACGCAGTATTTT	CASNRQGAKDTQYF
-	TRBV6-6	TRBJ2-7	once	TGTGCCAGCAGCCTTACCGATCGTACGGCCTACGAGCAGTACTTC	CASSLTDRTAYEQYF
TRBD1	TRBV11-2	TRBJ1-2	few	TGTGCCAGCAGCTTAGGGGCGACAGGGACGGTCTATGGCTACACCTTC	CASSLGATGTVYGYTF
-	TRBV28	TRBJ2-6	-	TGTGCCAGCAGTTATCGTGTGGGATCTGGGGCCAACGTCCTGACTTTC	CASSYRVGSGANVLTF
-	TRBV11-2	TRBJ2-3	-	TGTGCCAGCAGCCCCGGGGCGAATAGCGCGGTGAGGCAAAATACGCAGTATTTT	CASSPGANSAVRQNTQYF
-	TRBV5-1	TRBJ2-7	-	TGCGCCAGCAGCTCGGACAACTCCTACGAGCAGTACTTC	CASSSDNSYEQYF
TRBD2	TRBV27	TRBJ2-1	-	TGTGCCAGCAGTTCAGCGGGGGGCACGACTCGCTACAATGAGCAGTTCTTC	CASSSAGGTTRYNEQFF
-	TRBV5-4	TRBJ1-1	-	TGTGCCAGCAGCCTGCAGGGGACGAACACTGAAGCTTTCTTT	CASSLQGTNTEAFF
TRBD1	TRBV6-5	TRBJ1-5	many	TGTGCCAGCAGTGTCGGGACAGGGGGTCAGCCCCAGCATTTT	CASSVGTGGQPQHF
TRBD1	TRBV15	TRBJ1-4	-	TGTGCCACCAGCAAAGGAGGGACAGGAAGGAATGAAAAACTGTTTTTT	CATSKGGTGRNEKLFF
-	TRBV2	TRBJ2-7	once	TGTGCCAGCCTACTAGTTCGCGAGCAGTACTTC	CASLLVREQYF
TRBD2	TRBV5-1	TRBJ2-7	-	TGCGCCAGCAGCTCCCGGACTAGCGGGAGGGCCAACGAGCAGTACTTC	CASSSRTSGRANEQYF
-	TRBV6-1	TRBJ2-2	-	TGTGCCAGCAGTGAGGCAGGACCCTACCGGGAGCTGTTTTTT	CASSEAGPYRELFF
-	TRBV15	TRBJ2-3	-	TGTGCCACCAGCAGAGTACCAGATACGCAGTATTTT	CATSRVPDTQYF
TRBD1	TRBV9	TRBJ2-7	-	TGTGCCAGCAGCGTCTCCGCGGGACAGGGCCCCGAGCAGTACTTC	CASSVSAGQGPEQYF
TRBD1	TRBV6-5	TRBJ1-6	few	TGTGCCAGCAGGAGGACAGGAGGGTATTCACCCCTCCACTTT	CASRRTGGYSPLHF
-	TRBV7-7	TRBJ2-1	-	TGTGCCAGCAGCTGTCCCCGTTTGAGGTTCAATGAGCAGTTCTTC	CASSCPRLRFNEQFF